This T cell receptor beta chain derives from a study of blood T cell repertoires in COVID-19. V lost 1 base, J lost 8 bases, and 11 bases lay in between. This CDR3 region has 13 residues. The germline CDR1 and CDR2 sequences are SGHTA and FQGNSA. Original handling: Estimation of nucleated cell counts was performed using reference gene primer amplification. Profiling relied on immunoSEQ multiplex PCR, and the TCRdb table lists in-frame clones only, not all of them. The V and J calls and clone size were taken over from that table, and D and trimming were inferred from the DNA. Here the sample spans around 200,000 clones, around four fifths being singletons. Seattle cases were enrolled at active infection and followed longitudinally.

The source is a woman aged 70 to 79 with COVID-19, enrolled during active disease. V gene TRBV7-2 combines with J gene TRBJ1-1, with D possibly being TRBD1 (5 bases). The sequenced sample consisted of peripheral blood. CDR3 in DNA: TGTGCCAGCAGCTTAGTTCTGGGGCGCGAAGCTTTCTTT. It translates to CASSLVLGREAFF.